This T cell receptor beta chain was sequenced in a study of T cell responses to AZD1222 COVID-19 vaccine. Repertoires were generated with immunoSEQ multiplex PCR, while TCRdb's copy carries only in-frame clones and drops some. The table shows roughly 150,000 clones, with about 90% occurring only once. The sequenced sample was peripheral blood, obtained 28 days after the second AZD1222 dose. This TCR was recovered from an adult who received the AZD1222 COVID-19 vaccine.

The CDR3 sequence is CASSRGGRTGRGETQYF. The CDR3 DNA reads as TGTGCCAGCAGCAGGGGCGGGAGGACAGGGCGTGGAGAGACCCAGTACTTC. V and J are TRBV2 and TRBJ2-5; D may match TRBD1 or TRBD2 (8 bases each). This CDR3 has 17 residues. Trimming took 6 bases from V and 4 from J, leaving 24 bases between them. CDR1 SNHLY and CDR2 FYNNEI come from the germline V gene.